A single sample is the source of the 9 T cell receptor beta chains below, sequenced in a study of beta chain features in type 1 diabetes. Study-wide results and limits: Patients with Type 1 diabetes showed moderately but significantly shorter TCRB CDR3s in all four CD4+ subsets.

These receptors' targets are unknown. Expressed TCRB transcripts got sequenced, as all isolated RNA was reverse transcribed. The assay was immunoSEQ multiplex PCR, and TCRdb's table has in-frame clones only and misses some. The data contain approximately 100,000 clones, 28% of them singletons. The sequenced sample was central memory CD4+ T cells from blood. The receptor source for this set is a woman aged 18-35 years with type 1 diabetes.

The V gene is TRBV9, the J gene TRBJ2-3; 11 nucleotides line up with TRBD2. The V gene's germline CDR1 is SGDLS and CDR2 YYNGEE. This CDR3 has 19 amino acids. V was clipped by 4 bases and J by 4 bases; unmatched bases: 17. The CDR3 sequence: CASSFSSGDSGRGADTQYF. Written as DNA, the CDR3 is TGTGCCAGCAGCTTCAGCAGTGGAGATAGCGGGAGGGGCGCAGATACGCAGTATTTT.

The CDR3 DNA reads TGTGCCAGCAGCTTAGATAGGAGGTCTACGCAGTATTTT. As protein: CASSLDRRSTQYF. V and J are TRBV11-3 and TRBJ2-3; tentatively, D is TRBD2 (5 bases). V was pared by 0 bases and J by 8 bases, with 9 bases between. The germline V gene encodes CDR1 SGHNT and CDR2 YENEEA. The CDR3 is 13 amino acids.

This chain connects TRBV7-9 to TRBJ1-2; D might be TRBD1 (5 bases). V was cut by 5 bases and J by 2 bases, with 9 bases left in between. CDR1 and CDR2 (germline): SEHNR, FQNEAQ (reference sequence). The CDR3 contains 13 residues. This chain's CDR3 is CASSPGWNYGYTF. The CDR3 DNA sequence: TGTGCCAGCAGCCCAGGGTGGAACTATGGCTACACCTTC.

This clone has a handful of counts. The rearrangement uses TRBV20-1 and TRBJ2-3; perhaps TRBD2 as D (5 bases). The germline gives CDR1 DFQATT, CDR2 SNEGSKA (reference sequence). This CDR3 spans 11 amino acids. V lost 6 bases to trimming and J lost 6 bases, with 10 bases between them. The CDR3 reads CSALIADTQYF. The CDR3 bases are TGCAGTGCCCTTATAGCGGATACGCAGTATTTT.

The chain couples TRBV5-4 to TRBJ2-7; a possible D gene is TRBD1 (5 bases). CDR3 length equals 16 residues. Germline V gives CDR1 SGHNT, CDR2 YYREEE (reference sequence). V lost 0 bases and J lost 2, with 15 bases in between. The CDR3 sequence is CASSLAGQGIPYEQYF. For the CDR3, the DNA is TGTGCCAGCAGCTTGGCCGGGCAGGGAATACCCTACGAGCAGTACTTC.

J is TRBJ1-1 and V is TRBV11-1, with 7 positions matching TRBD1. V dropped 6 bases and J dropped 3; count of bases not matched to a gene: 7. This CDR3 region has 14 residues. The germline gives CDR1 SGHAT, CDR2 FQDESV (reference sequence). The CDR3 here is CASRQDRVYTEAFF. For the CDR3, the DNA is TGTGCCAGCAGGCAAGACAGGGTTTACACTGAAGCTTTCTTT.

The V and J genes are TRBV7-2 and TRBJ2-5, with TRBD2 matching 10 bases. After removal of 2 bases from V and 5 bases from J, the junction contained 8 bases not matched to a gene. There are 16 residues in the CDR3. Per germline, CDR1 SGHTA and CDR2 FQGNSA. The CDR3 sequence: CASSLSASGGGETQYF. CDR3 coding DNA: TGTGCCAGCAGCTTAAGTGCTAGCGGGGGAGGGGAGACCCAGTACTTC. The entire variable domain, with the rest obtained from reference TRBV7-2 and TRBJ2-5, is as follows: GAGVSQSPSNKVTEKGKDVELRCDPISGHTALYWYRQSLGQGLEFLIYFQGNSAPDKSGLPSDRFSAERTGGSVSTLTIQRTQQEDSAVYLCASSLSASGGGETQYFGPGTRLLVL.

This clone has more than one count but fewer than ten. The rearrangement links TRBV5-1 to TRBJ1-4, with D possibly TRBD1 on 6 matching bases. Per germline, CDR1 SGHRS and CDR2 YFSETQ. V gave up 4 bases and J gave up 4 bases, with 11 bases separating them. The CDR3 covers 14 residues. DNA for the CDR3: TGCGCCAGCAGCCCAGGACAGAATAATGAAAAACTGTTTTTT. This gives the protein CASSPGQNNEKLFF. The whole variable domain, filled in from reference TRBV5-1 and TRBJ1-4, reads KAGVTQTPRYLIKTRGQQVTLSCSPISGHRSVSWYQQTPGQGLQFLFEYFSETQRNKGNFPGRFSGRQFSNSRSEMNVSTLELGDSALYLCASSPGQNNEKLFFGSGTQLSVL.

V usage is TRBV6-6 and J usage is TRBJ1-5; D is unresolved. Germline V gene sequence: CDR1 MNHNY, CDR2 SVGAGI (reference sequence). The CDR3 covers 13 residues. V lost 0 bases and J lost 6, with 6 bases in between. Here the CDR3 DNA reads TGTGCCAGCAGTTACTCAAGAGGTCAGCCCCAGCATTTT. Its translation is CASSYSRGQPQHF.